This T cell receptor beta chain is drawn from a study of T-cell reconstitution after alpha-beta-depleted transplantation in children. Unique molecular identifiers were incorporated when the TCRbeta library was constructed. TCRdb fed the PCR reads into MiXCR, producing one record per CDR3 protein. The sample includes some 290,000 distinct CDR3 sequences, almost 10% of them seen just once. This clonotype was seen only a few times. The sample here was PBMCs from the stem cell graft donor, taken from the stem cell graft. This clonotype originated in a human donor who donated a stem cell graft to a child with SCID.

CDR3 DNA sequence: TGTGCCAGCAGCCAAGATTCGGACAGTTACTATGGCTACACCTTC. Translation: CASSQDSDSYYGYTF. The chain employs TRBV4-2 and TRBJ1-2; tentative D call: TRBD1 (6 bases). The V end was cut by 0 bases, the J end by 3 bases, with 11 bases between. Looked up from germline, CDR1 is LGHNA and CDR2 is YNFKEQ. The CDR3 totals 15 residues.